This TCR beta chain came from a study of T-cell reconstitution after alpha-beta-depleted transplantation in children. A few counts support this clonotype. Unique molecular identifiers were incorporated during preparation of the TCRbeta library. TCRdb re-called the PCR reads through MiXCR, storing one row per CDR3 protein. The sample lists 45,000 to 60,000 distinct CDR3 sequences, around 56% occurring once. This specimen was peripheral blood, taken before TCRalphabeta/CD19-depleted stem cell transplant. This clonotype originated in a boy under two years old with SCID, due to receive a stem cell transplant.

CDR3 in amino acids: CASSLGGWGAEAFF. In DNA, the CDR3 is TGTGCCAGCAGCTTAGGGGGGTGGGGGGCTGAAGCTTTCTTT. The V gene is TRBV7-2, the J gene TRBJ1-1, with D perhaps TRBD1 (5 bases). The germline V gene encodes CDR1 SGHTA and CDR2 FQGNSA. The CDR3 loop spans 14 amino acids. Between the trimmed V and J ends, which lost 1 base and 6 bases, there was a span of 12 bases.